Sequencing of this T cell receptor (beta chain) was carried out in a study of regulatory T cells in long-lasting Graves disease. Overall study findings and caveats: What was studied was peripheral blood only, and not thyroid tissue.

Germline trimming cut 4 bases from V and 6 bases from J; bases unmatched to any gene: 15. The CDR3 totals 17 residues. The V gene's germline CDR1 is SGHAT and CDR2 FQNNGV. Arm-PCR with iRepertoire HTBI primers amplified the CDR3 regions for these TCR beta libraries. One entry per CDR3 protein, called by TCRdb with MiXCR from the multiplex PCR reads. The repertoire has 700,000 or so distinct CDR3 sequences, approximately 29% of them found once; the top ten carry 40% to 55%. This clonotype was found a few times. Its target is unknown. Time point meaning: persistent/refractory GD, antithyroid drugs over 5 years with positive TRAb. PBMC RNA served as the TCR library source.

The J gene is TRBJ1-1, the V gene TRBV11-2, with 9 positions matching TRBD1. The starting material was peripheral blood mononuclear cells (PBMCs), obtained when the disease was refractory, from a patient treated with antithyroid drugs. This receptor was taken from a female donor with Graves disease. Here the CDR3 reads CASSYRRTGVGNAEAFF. In nucleotides, the CDR3 is TGTGCCAGCAGCTACAGACGGACAGGGGTGGGTAATGCTGAAGCTTTCTTT.